This T cell receptor beta chain was identified in a study of regulatory T cells in long-lasting Graves disease. Broader study findings: Clonotypes that were public and shared totalled about 2,500 in persistent patients versus roughly 1,000 in new patients.

Arm-PCR of CDR3 regions with iRepertoire HTBI primers generated TCR beta libraries. Authors' analysis steps: Gene usage covered around 62 TRBV and some 13 TRBJ segments. Each CDR3 protein is one row after TCRdb ran MiXCR on the multiplex PCR reads. The V and J calls and clone size are TCRdb's, not the authors'. The sample yields about 450,000 distinct CDR3 sequences, about 17% seen once. The sample's time point: newly diagnosed GD, antithyroid drugs for less than 3 months. Extracted RNA from PBMCs served as the source of the TCR library. Recruitment took place at an endocrinology department in Xi'an, China. V was cut by 0 bases and J by 2 bases, with 15 bases left in between. The CDR3 sequence is 16 residues long. CDR1 DFQATT and CDR2 SNEGSKA come from the germline V gene (reference sequence). At least ten counts were recorded for this clonotype. Its antigen remains unidentified. These data were also reused for a study on T cells in Graves' hyperthyroidism and ophthalmopathy.

This sample comprised peripheral blood mononuclear cells (PBMCs), obtained at new diagnosis, from a patient treated with antithyroid drugs. This clonotype was sampled from a woman between 25 and 40 years old with Graves disease. The chain uses TRBV20-1 and TRBJ2-3; D not resolved. CDR3 nucleotide sequence: TGCAGTGCTAGAGATCCCAGATCGGGCCTCACAGATACGCAGTATTTT. It encodes CSARDPRSGLTDTQYF.